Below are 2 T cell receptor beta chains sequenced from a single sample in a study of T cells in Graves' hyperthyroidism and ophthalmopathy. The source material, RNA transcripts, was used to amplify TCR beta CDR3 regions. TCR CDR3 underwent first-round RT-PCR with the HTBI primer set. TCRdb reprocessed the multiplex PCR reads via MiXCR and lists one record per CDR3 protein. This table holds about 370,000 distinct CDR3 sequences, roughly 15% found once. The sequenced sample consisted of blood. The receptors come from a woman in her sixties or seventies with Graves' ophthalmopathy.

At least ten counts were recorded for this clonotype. The CDR3 is CSARATSGPLGTGELFF. Here the CDR3 DNA reads TGCAGTGCTAGAGCGACTAGCGGCCCTTTGGGCACCGGGGAGCTGTTTTTT. The V and J genes are TRBV20-1 and TRBJ2-2, with TRBD2 matching over 9 bases. Per the germline V gene, CDR1 is DFQATT and CDR2 is SNEGSKA (reference sequence). The CDR3 spans 17 residues. The V gene end was trimmed by 1 base and the J gene end by 4 bases; junction bases not matched to a gene: 10.

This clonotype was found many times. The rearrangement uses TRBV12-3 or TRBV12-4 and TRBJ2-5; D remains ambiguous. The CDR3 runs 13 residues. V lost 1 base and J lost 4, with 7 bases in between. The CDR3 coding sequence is TGTGCCAGCAGTTTAGACAGATTAGAGACCCAGTACTTC. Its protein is CASSLDRLETQYF.